These 2 T cell receptor delta chains were sequenced from one sample in a study of Vδ1+ human thymocytes. Findings of the study overall: Thymic TRG and TRD repertoires appeared highly polyclonal, with Gaussian CDR3 length distributions.

The template was reverse-transcribed extracted RNA. The CDR3 regions were amplified by multiplex PCR from V-gene primers to a constant-region primer. TCRdb re-processed the multiplex PCR reads via CATT. The sample includes fewer than 30,000 delta-chain clones, around 7.7% of them seen just once. No antigen is known for these receptors. Sequenced: Vdelta1+ gamma-delta thymocytes from the thymus. The subset is: FACS-sorted CD3+ TCRalphabeta- TCRVdelta1+ TCRVdelta2- thymocytes. Receptors were obtained from a girl under three years old who had congenital heart surgery.

In the case of this clone: Mismatch with germline at one junction end may stem from a read error. The chain joins TRDV1 to TRDJ1; 8 bases agree with TRDD2. The CDR3 totals 17 residues. Germline V lookup: CDR1 TSWWSYY, CDR2 QGS. The chain's CDR3 is CAPGDPLPNPDTDKLIF. The CDR3 nucleotides read TGTGCTCCTGGGGATCCCCTTCCTAACCCAGACACCGATAAACTCATCTTT.

About this clone itself: The germline gene is not matched at one end of the junction; a read error may be the cause. The chain combines TRDV1 with TRDJ1, with D tentatively TRDD3 (6 bases). The V gene's germline CDR1 is TSWWSYY and CDR2 QGS. CDR3 length: 21 residues. Written as DNA, the CDR3 is TGTGCTCTTGTTGCAGACCACCGGGGGGACAAACACACCGAGTACACCGATAAACCCATCTTT. Amino acid sequence: CALVADHRGDKHTEYTDKPIF.